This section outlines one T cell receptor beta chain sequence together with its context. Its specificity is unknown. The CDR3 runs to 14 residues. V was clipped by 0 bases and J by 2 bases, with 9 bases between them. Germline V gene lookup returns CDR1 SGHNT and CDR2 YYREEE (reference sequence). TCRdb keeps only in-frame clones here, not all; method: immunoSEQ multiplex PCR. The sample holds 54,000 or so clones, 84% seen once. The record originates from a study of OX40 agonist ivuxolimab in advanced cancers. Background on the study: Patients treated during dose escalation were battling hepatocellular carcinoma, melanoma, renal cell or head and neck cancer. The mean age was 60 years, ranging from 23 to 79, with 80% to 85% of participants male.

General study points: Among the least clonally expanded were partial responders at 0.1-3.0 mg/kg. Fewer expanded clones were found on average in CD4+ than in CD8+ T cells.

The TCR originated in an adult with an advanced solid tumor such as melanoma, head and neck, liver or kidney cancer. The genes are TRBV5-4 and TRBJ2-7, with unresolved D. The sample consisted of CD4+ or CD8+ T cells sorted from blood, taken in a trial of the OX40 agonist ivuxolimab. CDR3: CASSLGASPYEQYF. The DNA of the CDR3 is TGTGCCAGCAGCTTGGGGGCCTCCCCCTACGAGCAGTACTTC.